This TCR beta chain was profiled in a study of shared clonotypes between healthy human individuals. This table comes from immunoSEQ multiplex PCR, and its TCRdb copy is limited to in-frame clones, with some not included. The sample shows about 590,000 clones, nearly 97% of them seen only once. Note on this clone: Distinct nucleotide sequences in the sample also encode this CDR3.

Selected positively for CCR7 and CD45RO-negative, naive CD8 cells excluded terminally differentiated effector memory CD45RA+ cells. The V end lost 4 bases, the J end lost 7 bases, and 8 bases lay between the germline ends. Per germline, CDR1 SGHDT and CDR2 YYEEEE. This CDR3 is 12 amino acids long. The sequence came from a woman in her 30s in good health. This sequence joins TRBV5-6 and TRBJ2-2; possible D gene TRBD1, 6 bases. Specimen: naive CD8+ T cells sorted from blood. DNA for the CDR3: TGTGCCAGCAGCCTACAGGGCGGGGAGCTGTTTTTT. It is translated as CASSLQGGELFF.